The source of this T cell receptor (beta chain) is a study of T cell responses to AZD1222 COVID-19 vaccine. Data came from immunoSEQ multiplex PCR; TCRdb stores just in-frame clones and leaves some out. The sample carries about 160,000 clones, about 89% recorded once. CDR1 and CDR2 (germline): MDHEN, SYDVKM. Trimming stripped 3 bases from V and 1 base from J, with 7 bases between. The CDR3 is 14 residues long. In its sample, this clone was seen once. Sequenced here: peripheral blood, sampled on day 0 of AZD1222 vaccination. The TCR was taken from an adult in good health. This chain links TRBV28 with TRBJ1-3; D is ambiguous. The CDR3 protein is CASSFGLSGNTIYF. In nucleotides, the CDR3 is TGTGCCAGCAGTTTCGGGTTATCTGGAAACACCATATATTTT.